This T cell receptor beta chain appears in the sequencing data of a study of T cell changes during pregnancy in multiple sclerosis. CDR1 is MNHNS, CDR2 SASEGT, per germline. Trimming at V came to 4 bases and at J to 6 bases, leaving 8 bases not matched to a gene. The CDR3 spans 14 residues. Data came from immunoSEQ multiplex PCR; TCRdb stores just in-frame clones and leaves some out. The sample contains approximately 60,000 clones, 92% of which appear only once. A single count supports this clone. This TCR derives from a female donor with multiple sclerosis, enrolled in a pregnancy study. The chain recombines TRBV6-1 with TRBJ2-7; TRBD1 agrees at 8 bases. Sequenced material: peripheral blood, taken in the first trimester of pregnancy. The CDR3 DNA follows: TGTGCCAGCAGTGGGACAGGGATGATGAGCGAGCAGTACTTC. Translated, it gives CASSGTGMMSEQYF.